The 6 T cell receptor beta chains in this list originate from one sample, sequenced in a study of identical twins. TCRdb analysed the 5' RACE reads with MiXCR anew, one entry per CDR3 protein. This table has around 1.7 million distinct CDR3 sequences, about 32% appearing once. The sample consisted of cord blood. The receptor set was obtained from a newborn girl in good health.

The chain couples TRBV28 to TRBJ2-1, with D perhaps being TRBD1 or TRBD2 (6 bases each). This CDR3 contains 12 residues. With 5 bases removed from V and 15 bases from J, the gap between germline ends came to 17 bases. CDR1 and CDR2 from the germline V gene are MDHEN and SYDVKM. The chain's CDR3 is CASSPWGAWAFF. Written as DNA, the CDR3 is TGTGCCAGCAGTCCTTGGGGGGCTTGGGCGTTCTTC.

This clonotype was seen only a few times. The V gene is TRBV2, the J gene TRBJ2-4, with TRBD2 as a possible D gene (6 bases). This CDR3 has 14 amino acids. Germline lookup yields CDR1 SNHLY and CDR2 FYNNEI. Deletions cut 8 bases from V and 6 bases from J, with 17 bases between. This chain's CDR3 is CASLRAGLGNIQYF. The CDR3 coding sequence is TGTGCCAGCTTACGTGCGGGATTGGGAAACATTCAGTACTTC. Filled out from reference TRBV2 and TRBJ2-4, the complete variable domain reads EPEVTQTPSHQVTQMGQEVILRCVPISNHLYFYWYRQILGQKVEFLVSFYNNEISEKSEIFDDQFSVERPDGSNFTLKIRSTKLEDSAMYFCASLRAGLGNIQYFGAGTRLSVL.

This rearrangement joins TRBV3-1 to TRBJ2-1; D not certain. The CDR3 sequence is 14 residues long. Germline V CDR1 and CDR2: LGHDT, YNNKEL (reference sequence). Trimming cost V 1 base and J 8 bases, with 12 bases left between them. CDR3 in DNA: TGTGCCAGCAGCCAAGGGTTAATTGTATATGAGCAGTTCTTC. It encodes CASSQGLIVYEQFF.

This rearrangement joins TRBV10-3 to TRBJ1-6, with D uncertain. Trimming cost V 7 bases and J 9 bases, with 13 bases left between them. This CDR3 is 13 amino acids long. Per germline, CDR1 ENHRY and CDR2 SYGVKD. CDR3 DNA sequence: TGTGCCATCAACGAGGCCGATTTTTCACCCCTCCACTTT. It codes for CAINEADFSPLHF.

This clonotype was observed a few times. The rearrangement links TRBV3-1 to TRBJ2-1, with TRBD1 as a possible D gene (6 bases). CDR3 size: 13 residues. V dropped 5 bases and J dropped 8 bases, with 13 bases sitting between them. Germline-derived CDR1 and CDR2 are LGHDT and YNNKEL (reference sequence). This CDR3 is CASSSYREYEQFF. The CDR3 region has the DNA TGTGCCAGCAGCTCGTACAGGGAATATGAGCAGTTCTTC.

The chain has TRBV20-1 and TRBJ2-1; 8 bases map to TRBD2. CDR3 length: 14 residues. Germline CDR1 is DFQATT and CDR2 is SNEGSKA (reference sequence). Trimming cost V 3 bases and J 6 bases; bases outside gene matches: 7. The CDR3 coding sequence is TGCAGTGCTAGTTATGCGGGGGGAGGCAATGAGCAGTTCTTC. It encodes CSASYAGGGNEQFF.